This entry features one T cell receptor (beta chain) sequence. Its antigen is not identified. These data are taken from a study of shared clonotypes between healthy human individuals. On the study more broadly: Sampling drew on donors who were two women and three men aged 18 to 49.

Study outcomes and limitations: Several donors shared 4.5% to 6.5% of their naive CD4 clonotypes.

Germline CDR1 SGHDT, CDR2 YYEEEE. Trimming removed 4 bases from V and 4 bases from J, with 24 bases in between. The CDR3 is made up of 17 amino acids. Sequencing used immunoSEQ multiplex PCR; TCRdb keeps in-frame clones, though not all of them. The table shows about 2.4 million clones, with roughly 93% occurring only once. Specimen: naive CD4+ T cells from PBMCs. Noted subset: CD45RA+ positively selected. The clonotype comes from a man aged 18 to 29 in good health. Some clones in this sample may be carry-over from other donors' samples. This chain links TRBV5-6 with TRBJ2-7; TRBD1 is a possible D gene (6 bases). CDR3 in amino acids: CASSPLGRGEADYEQYF. The CDR3 nucleotides read TGTGCCAGCAGCCCTCTCGGCAGGGGAGAGGCTGATTACGAGCAGTACTTC. The variable domain in full, with the rest retrieved from reference TRBV5-6 and TRBJ2-7, is DAGVTQSPTHLIKTRGQQVTLRCSPKSGHDTVSWYQQALGQGPQFIFQYYEEEERQRGNFPDRFSGHQFPNYSSELNVNALLLGDSALYLCASSPLGRGEADYEQYFGPGTRLTVT.